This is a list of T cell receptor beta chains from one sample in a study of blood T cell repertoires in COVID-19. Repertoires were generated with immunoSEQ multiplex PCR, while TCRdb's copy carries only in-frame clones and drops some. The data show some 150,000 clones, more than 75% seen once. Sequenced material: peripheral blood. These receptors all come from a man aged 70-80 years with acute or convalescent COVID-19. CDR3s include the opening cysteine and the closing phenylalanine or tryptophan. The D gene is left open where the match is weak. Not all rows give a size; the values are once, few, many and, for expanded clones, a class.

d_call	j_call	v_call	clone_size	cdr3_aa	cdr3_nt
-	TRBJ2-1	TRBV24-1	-	CATSDLLGGEQFF	TGTGCCACCAGTGATTTGCTGGGGGGTGAGCAGTTCTTC
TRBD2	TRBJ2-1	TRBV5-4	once	CASTPSMTGLAYNEQFF	TGTGCCAGCACCCCAAGCATGACGGGACTAGCCTACAATGAGCAGTTCTTC
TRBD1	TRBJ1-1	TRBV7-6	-	CASSLGTGVGTEAFF	TGTGCCAGCAGCTTAGGGACAGGGGTTGGCACTGAAGCTTTCTTT
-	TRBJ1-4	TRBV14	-	CASSQGLSNEKLFF	TGTGCCAGCAGCCAAGGTCTGTCTAATGAAAAACTGTTTTTT
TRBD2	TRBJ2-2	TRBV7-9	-	CASSFSGGPNTGELFF	TGTGCCAGCAGCTTTAGCGGGGGGCCAAACACCGGGGAGCTGTTTTTT
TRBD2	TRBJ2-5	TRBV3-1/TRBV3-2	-	CASSRDSGSSETQYF	TGTGCCAGCAGCCGGGATAGCGGGAGCTCGGAGACCCAGTACTTC
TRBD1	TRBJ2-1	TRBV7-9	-	CASSISTGTGLSNEQFF	TGTGCCAGCAGCATATCTACCGGGACAGGCTTGTCGAATGAGCAGTTCTTC
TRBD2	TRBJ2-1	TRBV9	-	CASSVEGTSPNEQFF	TGTGCCAGCAGCGTAGAAGGGACTAGCCCCAATGAGCAGTTCTTC
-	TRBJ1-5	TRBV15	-	CATSRDRGSNQPQHF	TGTGCCACCAGCAGAGATCGGGGGAGCAATCAGCCCCAGCATTTT
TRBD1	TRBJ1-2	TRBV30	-	CAWSDLGQGDYGYTF	TGTGCCTGGAGTGATTTGGGACAGGGGGACTATGGCTACACCTTC
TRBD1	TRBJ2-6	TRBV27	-	CASSNQGAGGANVLTF	TGTGCCAGCAGTAACCAGGGGGCGGGTGGGGCCAACGTCCTGACTTTC
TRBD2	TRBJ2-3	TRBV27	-	CAAPTGGKSTDTQYF	TGTGCCGCCCCGACGGGGGGGAAAAGCACAGATACGCAGTATTTT
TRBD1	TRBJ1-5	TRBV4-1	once	CASSHDGTGLQPQHF	TGCGCCAGCAGCCACGATGGGACAGGGCTTCAGCCCCAGCATTTT
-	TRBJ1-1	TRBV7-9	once	CASSPGRGETEAFF	TGTGCCAGCAGCCCCGGCCGGGGTGAGACTGAAGCTTTCTTT
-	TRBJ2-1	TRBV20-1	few	CSARQGGEQFF	TGCAGTGCTAGACAGGGCGGTGAGCAGTTCTTC
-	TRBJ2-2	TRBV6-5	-	CASSYSWTAYTGELFF	TGTGCCAGCAGTTACTCGTGGACTGCCTACACCGGGGAGCTGTTTTTT
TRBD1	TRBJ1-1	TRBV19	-	CASRDRGTTEAFF	TGTGCCAGTAGGGACAGGGGGACCACTGAAGCTTTCTTT
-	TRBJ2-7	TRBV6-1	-	CASSALPPQDGSHYEQYF	TGTGCCAGCAGTGCCCTTCCCCCGCAGGATGGCTCCCACTACGAGCAGTACTTC
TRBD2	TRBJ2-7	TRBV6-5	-	CASSRGTSYEQYF	TGTGCCAGCAGTAGGGGGACTAGCTACGAGCAGTACTTC
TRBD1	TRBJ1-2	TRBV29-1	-	CSVELGTGGRGGYTF	TGCAGCGTTGAACTCGGGACAGGGGGCAGAGGCGGCTACACCTTC
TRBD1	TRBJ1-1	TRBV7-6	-	CASSWGTGMNTEAFF	TGTGCCAGCAGCTGGGGGACAGGGATGAACACTGAAGCTTTCTTT
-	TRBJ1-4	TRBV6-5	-	CASRKTDEKLFF	TGTGCCAGCAGAAAAACAGATGAAAAACTGTTTTTT
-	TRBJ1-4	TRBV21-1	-	CASPPGGGPNEKLFF	TGTGCCAGCCCGCCGGGAGGGGGCCCTAATGAAAAACTGTTTTTT
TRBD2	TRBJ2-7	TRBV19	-	CASSTLSGRPYEQYF	TGTGCCAGTAGTACCTTGAGCGGGAGACCCTACGAGCAGTACTTC
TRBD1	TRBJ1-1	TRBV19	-	CASSPRTGLNTEAFF	TGTGCCAGTAGTCCAAGGACAGGCCTGAACACTGAAGCTTTCTTT
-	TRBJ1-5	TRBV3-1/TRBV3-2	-	CASSQDGQPQHF	TGTGCCAGCAGCCAAGACGGGCAGCCCCAGCATTTT
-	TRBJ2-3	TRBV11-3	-	CASSPGTGRADTQYF	TGTGCCAGCAGCCCAGGAACAGGGCGGGCAGATACGCAGTATTTT
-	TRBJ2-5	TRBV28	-	CEGETQYF	TGTGAGGGGGAGACCCAGTACTTC
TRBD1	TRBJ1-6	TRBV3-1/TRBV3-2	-	CASSPGTGGSPLHF	TGTGCCAGCAGCCCCGGGACAGGGGGTTCACCCCTCCACTTT
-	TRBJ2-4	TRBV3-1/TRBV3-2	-	CASSPSWDIQYF	TGTGCCAGCAGCCCTAGCTGGGACATTCAGTACTTC
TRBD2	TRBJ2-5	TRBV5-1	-	CASSPLAERKETQYF	TGCGCCAGCAGCCCACTAGCGGAGAGAAAAGAGACCCAGTACTTC
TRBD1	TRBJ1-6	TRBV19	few	CASSSRQGNSPLHF	TGTGCCAGTAGTTCCCGACAGGGGAATTCACCCCTCCACTTT
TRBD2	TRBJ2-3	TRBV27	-	CASSGTSGTTDTQYF	TGTGCCAGCAGTGGGACTAGCGGGACCACAGATACGCAGTATTTT
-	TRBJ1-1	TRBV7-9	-	CASSLDGRRYTEAFF	TGTGCCAGCAGCTTAGATGGCAGAAGATACACTGAAGCTTTCTTT
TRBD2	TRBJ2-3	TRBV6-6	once	CASNHGTNRFSDTQYF	TGTGCCAGCAACCATGGGACTAATCGGTTTTCAGATACGCAGTATTTT
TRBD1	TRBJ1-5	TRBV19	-	CASSRPGQPQPQHF	TGTGCCAGTAGCCGTCCGGGACAGCCTCAGCCCCAGCATTTT
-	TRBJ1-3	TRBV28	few	CASSFRYTIYF	TGTGCCAGCAGTTTTCGTTACACCATATATTTT
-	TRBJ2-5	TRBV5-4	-	CASSLVGGPETQYF	TGTGCCAGCAGCTTGGTGGGGGGGCCGGAGACCCAGTACTTC
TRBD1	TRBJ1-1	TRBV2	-	CASTGTGRSEAFF	TGTGCCAGCACCGGGACAGGGAGGAGTGAAGCTTTCTTT
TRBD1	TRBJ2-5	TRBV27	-	CASSFPRDRGRETQYF	TGTGCCAGCAGTTTCCCCCGGGACAGGGGCCGGGAGACCCAGTACTTC
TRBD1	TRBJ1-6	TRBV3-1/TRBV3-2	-	CASSLGQDNSPLHF	TGTGCCAGCAGCCTGGGACAGGATAATTCACCCCTCCACTTT
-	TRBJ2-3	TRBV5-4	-	CASSLAVGAGTDTQYF	TGTGCCAGCAGCTTGGCCGTAGGGGCGGGCACAGATACGCAGTATTTT
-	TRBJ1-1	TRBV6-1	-	CASSEGGGTEAFF	TGTGCCAGCAGTGAAGGGGGAGGGACTGAAGCTTTCTTT
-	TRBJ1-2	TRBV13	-	CASSRESGYTF	TGTGCCAGCAGCCGGGAGAGTGGCTACACCTTC
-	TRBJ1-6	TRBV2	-	CASSDRVESLHF	TGTGCCAGCAGTGACAGGGTTGAGTCCCTCCACTTT
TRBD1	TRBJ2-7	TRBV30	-	CAWRSDRGPTYEQYF	TGTGCCTGGAGATCTGACAGGGGGCCTACCTACGAGCAGTACTTC
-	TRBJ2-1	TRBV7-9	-	CASSSIRLVAEQFF	TGTGCCAGCAGCTCAATACGACTAGTCGCTGAGCAGTTCTTC
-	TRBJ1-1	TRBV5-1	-	CASSLGLNRDEAFF	TGCGCCAGCAGCTTGGGCCTTAACAGGGATGAAGCTTTCTTT
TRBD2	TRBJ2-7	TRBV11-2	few	CASSDRRLAGLYEQYF	TGTGCCAGCAGCGATAGAAGACTAGCGGGGCTTTACGAGCAGTACTTC
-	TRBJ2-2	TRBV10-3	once	CAISDSLTNTGELFF	TGTGCCATCAGTGATTCACTAACCAACACCGGGGAGCTGTTTTTT
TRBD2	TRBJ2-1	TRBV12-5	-	CASGSQRGVLDEQFF	TGTGCTAGTGGTTCCCAGCGGGGGGTATTGGATGAGCAGTTCTTC
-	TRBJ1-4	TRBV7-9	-	CASSLPPPEEKLFF	TGTGCCAGCAGCTTGCCCCCGCCCGAGGAAAAACTGTTTTTT
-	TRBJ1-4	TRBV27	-	CASSLAGDREKLFF	TGTGCCAGCAGTTTAGCCGGAGACCGTGAAAAACTGTTTTTT
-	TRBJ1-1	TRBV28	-	CASRGGHKNTEAFF	TGTGCCAGCAGGGGTGGACACAAGAACACTGAAGCTTTCTTT
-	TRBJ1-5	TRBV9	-	CASSGGDSNQPQHF	TGTGCCAGCAGCGGCGGGGATAGCAATCAGCCCCAGCATTTT
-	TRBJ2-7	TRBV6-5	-	CASTDTTRYEQYF	TGTGCCAGCACCGACACCACCAGGTACGAGCAGTACTTC
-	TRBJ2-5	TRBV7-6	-	CASSLALRGQETQYF	TGTGCCAGCAGCTTAGCGCTCCGGGGACAAGAGACCCAGTACTTC
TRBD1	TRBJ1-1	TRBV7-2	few	CASSIVTGANTEAFF	TGTGCCAGCAGCATAGTGACAGGGGCGAACACTGAAGCTTTCTTT
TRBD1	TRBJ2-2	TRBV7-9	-	CASSLNRGTGELFF	TGTGCCAGCAGCTTAAACAGGGGGACCGGGGAGCTGTTTTTT